The clone carrying this TCR beta chain has more than one count but fewer than ten. Treatment described: oral pan-JAK inhibitor, 5-10 mg twice daily. The sample is drawn from a study of CD8+ T cells in alopecia areata. Isolated RNA was reverse transcribed into cDNA used as the sequencing template. TCRdb's copy holds only in-frame clones and misses some; the assay was immunoSEQ multiplex PCR. The repertoire holds around 150,000 clones, with just over 65% as singletons. V lost 2 bases and J lost 4, with 9 bases in between. The CDR3 is 13 residues long. CDR1 SGHRS and CDR2 YFSETQ come from the germline V gene.

The chain links TRBV5-1 to TRBJ1-2; D not certain. The material sequenced was CD4+ T cells sorted from blood, taken at week 4, from a patient treated with tofacitinib. The source is a human donor with alopecia areata. CDR3 in amino acids: CASSFQDPYGYTF. DNA of the CDR3: TGCGCCAGCAGCTTTCAAGATCCCTATGGCTACACCTTC.